Below are 21 T cell receptor beta chains sequenced from a single sample in a study of blood T cell repertoires in COVID-19. The method was immunoSEQ multiplex PCR; TCRdb's version includes in-frame clones alone and lacks a portion of them. The sample holds 160,000 or so clones, 80% to 85% seen once. Input material: PBMCs or T cells enriched from blood (not recorded which). The receptors originated from a woman between 45 and 60 years old who had recovered from COVID-19.

The V and J genes are TRBV12-3 or TRBV12-4 and TRBJ2-7, with D unclear. V dropped 3 bases and J dropped 6 bases, with 12 bases sitting between them. The CDR3 has 13 amino acids. As DNA, the CDR3 is TGTGCCAGCAGTTTTGTCAGCAGAGGCGAGCAGTACTTC. Protein product: CASSFVSRGEQYF.

The chain has TRBV4-3 and TRBJ1-1; 10 positions agree with TRBD1. Trimming at V came to 3 bases and at J to 5 bases, leaving 9 bases not matched to a gene. The CDR3 has 16 residues. Germline V lookup: CDR1 LGHNA, CDR2 YSLEER. The CDR3 DNA reads TGCGCCAGCAGCCAGGACGCCGGGACAGGGGTAACTGAAGCTTTCTTT. Protein sequence: CASSQDAGTGVTEAFF.

J is TRBJ2-7 and V is TRBV7-9, with a tentative D call TRBD2 (6 bases). The CDR3 spans 13 residues. V was shortened by 7 bases and J by 0 bases, with 10 bases between the two germline ends. Germline V CDR1 and CDR2: SEHNR, FQNEAQ (reference sequence). The CDR3 coding sequence is TGTGCCAGCAAACGGGACTCCTCCTACGAGCAGTACTTC. Translation: CASKRDSSYEQYF. The full variable domain, completed using reference TRBV7-9 and TRBJ2-7, is DTGVSQNPRHKITKRGQNVTFRCDPISEHNRLYWYRQTLGQGPEFLTYFQNEAQLEKSRLLSDRFSAERPKGSFSTLEIQRTEQGDSAMYLCASKRDSSYEQYFGPGTRLTVT.

The genes are TRBV11-3 and TRBJ2-5; a possible D gene is TRBD2 (5 bases). The CDR3 covers 13 residues. With 3 bases removed from V and 5 bases from J, the gap between germline ends came to 10 bases. Germline CDR1 and CDR2: SGHNT and YENEEA. DNA of the CDR3: TGTGCCAGCAGCTTCGGGGTGGCGGAGACCCAGTACTTC. It is translated as CASSFGVAETQYF.

This rearrangement joins TRBV5-5 to TRBJ2-1; TRBD2 aligns across 9 bases. The CDR3 extends over 16 amino acids. Germline V CDR1 and CDR2: SGHKS, YYEKEE (reference sequence). V lost 0 bases to trimming and J lost 7 bases; unmatched junction nucleotides: 8. CDR3 sequence: CASSLAPAGGRNEQFF. The CDR3 nucleotides are TGTGCCAGCAGCTTGGCCCCAGCGGGAGGTCGGAATGAGCAGTTCTTC.

The gene calls are TRBV27 and TRBJ1-5; D unclear. Between the trimmed V and J ends, which lost 0 bases and 0 bases, there was a span of 6 bases. The CDR3 length is 15 residues. Germline V CDR1 and CDR2: MNHEY, SMNVEV (reference sequence). The CDR3 is CASSLSARSNQPQHF. CDR3 bases: TGTGCCAGCAGTTTATCGGCCCGTAGCAATCAGCCCCAGCATTTT.

This rearrangement joins TRBV7-2 to TRBJ1-3; a weak D match, TRBD1 (5 bases). The CDR3 covers 16 residues. Germline V gives CDR1 SGHTA, CDR2 FQGNSA. V was trimmed by 2 bases and J by 4 bases, leaving 15 bases between them. The CDR3 loop is CASSLLPAGLGNTIYF. The CDR3, as DNA: TGTGCCAGCAGCTTACTCCCGGCAGGGCTCGGAAACACCATATATTTT.

This rearrangement joins TRBV7-9 to TRBJ1-4, with TRBD1 identical over 8 bases. Looked up from germline, CDR1 is SEHNR and CDR2 is FQNEAQ (reference sequence). CDR3 length: 14 amino acids. The ends lost 5 bases at V and 3 bases at J; junction bases unmatched: 2. CDR3 DNA sequence: TGTGCCAGCAGCGAGACAGGGGCTAATGAAAAACTGTTTTTT. Protein: CASSETGANEKLFF.

The chain has TRBV7-2 and TRBJ2-7; D not resolved. The germline gives CDR1 SGHTA, CDR2 FQGNSA. V shed 5 bases and J shed 3 bases, with 17 bases lying between them. The CDR3 extends over 15 amino acids. The CDR3 DNA follows: TGTGCCAGCAGCGAAACCGGGTCGCCCCACTACGAGCAGTACTTC. Translating gives CASSETGSPHYEQYF. The variable domain in full, with the rest retrieved from reference TRBV7-2 and TRBJ2-7, is GAGVSQSPSNKVTEKGKDVELRCDPISGHTALYWYRQSLGQGLEFLIYFQGNSAPDKSGLPSDRFSAERTGGSVSTLTIQRTQQEDSAVYLCASSETGSPHYEQYFGPGTRLTVT.

The rearrangement links TRBV5-1 to TRBJ2-7; 8 bases agree with TRBD2. The CDR3 is made up of 15 amino acids. After removal of 4 bases from V and 4 bases from J, the junction contained 10 bases not matched to a gene. Germline V gives CDR1 SGHRS, CDR2 YFSETQ. The chain's CDR3 is CASSLTSGRMYEQYF. The CDR3, as DNA: TGCGCCAGCAGCCTTACTAGCGGCAGGATGTACGAGCAGTACTTC.

The CDR3 coding sequence is TGTGCCAGCAGCGAAGGGGGCCACACCATATATTTT. Translation: CASSEGGHTIYF. This chain uses TRBV7-2 with TRBJ1-3, with TRBD1 matching 7 bases. The CDR3 extends over 12 amino acids. Per germline, CDR1 SGHTA and CDR2 FQGNSA. After removal of 5 bases from V and 8 bases from J, the junction contained 3 bases not matched to a gene.

This sequence joins TRBV18 and TRBJ1-5, with D unresolved. Germline lookup yields CDR1 KGHSH and CDR2 LQKENI. V shed 3 bases and J shed 0 bases, with 9 bases lying between them. This CDR3 is built from 15 residues. CDR3 sequence: CASSPARYSNQPQHF. The CDR3 nucleotides are TGTGCCAGCTCACCCGCCAGGTATAGCAATCAGCCCCAGCATTTT.

The chain has TRBV6-1 and TRBJ1-2; no reliable D call. The CDR3 runs to 11 residues. V shed 1 base and J shed 7 bases, with 4 bases lying between them. Looked up from germline, CDR1 is MNHNS and CDR2 is SASEGT. CDR3 nucleotide sequence: TGTGCCAGCAGTGAAGGGAGTGGCTACACCTTC. It encodes CASSEGSGYTF.

The J gene is TRBJ2-7, the V gene TRBV11-2; the D gene is possibly TRBD2 (5 bases). The CDR3 length is 15 residues. Germline V gene sequence: CDR1 SGHAT, CDR2 FQNNGV. Deletions cut 5 bases from V and 0 bases from J, with 14 bases between. For the CDR3, the DNA is TGTGCCAGCAGCCCCAATCGACTAAGCTCCTACGAGCAGTACTTC. This gives the protein CASSPNRLSSYEQYF. Combining the CDR3 with reference TRBV11-2 and TRBJ2-7 gives the whole variable domain EAGVAQSPRYKIIEKRQSVAFWCNPISGHATLYWYQQILGQGPKLLIQFQNNGVVDDSQLPKDRFSAERLKGVDSTLKIQPAKLEDSAVYLCASSPNRLSSYEQYFGPGTRLTVT.

CDR3 loop: CASSQDLPPSRGAYNEQFF. The CDR3 DNA reads as TGCGCCAGCAGCCAAGATCTTCCTCCTTCGCGGGGCGCCTACAATGAGCAGTTCTTC. J is TRBJ2-1 and V is TRBV4-3; D perhaps matches TRBD2 (6 bases). This CDR3 comprises 19 residues. V shed 0 bases and J shed 2 bases, with 20 bases lying between them. Germline assignment: CDR1 LGHNA and CDR2 YSLEER.

The CDR3 protein is CASSRTGGVKETQYF. Written as DNA, the CDR3 is TGTGCCAGCAGCCGTACAGGGGGTGTCAAAGAGACCCAGTACTTC. The rearrangement links TRBV7-8 to TRBJ2-5, with 8 bases aligning to TRBD1. The V and J ends lost 5 bases and 3 bases, in that order; junction bases with no gene match: 8. The length of the CDR3 is 15 residues. Germline V gene sequence: CDR1 SGHVS, CDR2 FQNEAQ.

CDR3: CASSQDSGLAGGQSTDTQYF. For the CDR3, the DNA is TGTGCCAGCAGCCAAGATAGCGGGCTAGCGGGAGGGCAAAGCACAGATACGCAGTATTTT. The chain couples TRBV4-2 to TRBJ2-3; TRBD2 matches 12 bases. This CDR3 is 20 amino acids long. V trimming: 0 bases; J trimming: 0 bases; junction bases outside the gene matches: 10. Germline V gene data show CDR1 as LGHNA and CDR2 as YNFKEQ.

The CDR3 is CAGLTGASTDTQYF. As DNA, the CDR3 is TGTGCCGGGTTGACAGGGGCGTCCACAGATACGCAGTATTTT. The rearrangement joins TRBV7-3 to TRBJ2-3, with 8 bases fitting TRBD1. This CDR3 has 14 amino acids. The V gene end was trimmed by 11 bases and the J gene end by 2 bases; junction bases not matched to a gene: 9. The germline CDR1 and CDR2 sequences are SGHTA and FQGTGA.

This rearrangement joins TRBV5-1 to TRBJ2-7, with 9 bases fitting TRBD2. J gave up 1 base and V 5 bases, and 7 bases lay outside the gene matches. Germline V gene lookup returns CDR1 SGHRS and CDR2 YFSETQ. CDR3 length: 15 residues. The CDR3, as DNA: TGCGCCAGCAGTCCTTTGACTAGCGGTTCCTACGAGCAGTACTTC. Translated, it gives CASSPLTSGSYEQYF. Using reference TRBV5-1 and TRBJ2-7 for the parts outside the CDR3, the full variable domain is KAGVTQTPRYLIKTRGQQVTLSCSPISGHRSVSWYQQTPGQGLQFLFEYFSETQRNKGNFPGRFSGRQFSNSRSEMNVSTLELGDSALYLCASSPLTSGSYEQYFGPGTRLTVT.

The chain couples TRBV5-1 to TRBJ1-1; D ambiguous. This CDR3 has 13 amino acids. Germline V gene lookup returns CDR1 SGHRS and CDR2 YFSETQ. Trimming cost V 6 bases and J 1 base, with 10 bases left between them. CDR3 sequence reads: CASMGVGNTEAFF. Here the CDR3 DNA reads TGCGCCAGCATGGGAGTAGGGAACACTGAAGCTTTCTTT.

The V and J genes are TRBV29-1 and TRBJ2-5, with 8 nucleotides matching TRBD2. CDR1 is SQVTM and CDR2 is ANQGSEA in the germline V gene. V lost 8 bases, J lost 2 bases, and 13 bases stayed unmatched. The CDR3 totals 15 residues. The CDR3 protein is CSMNQAAGEQETQYF. CDR3 bases: TGCAGCATGAACCAGGCAGCGGGAGAACAAGAGACCCAGTACTTC.